This T cell receptor beta chain was captured by sequencing in a study of cytomegalovirus exposure and HLA in healthy donors. Study findings and constraints: Reported results showed that the classifier diagnosed cytomegalovirus status with high specificity and sensitivity.

TCRdb's table, derived via immunoSEQ multiplex PCR, lists solely in-frame clones and lacks some. The data show 100,000 to 120,000 clones, approximately 90% seen once. Germline-derived CDR1 and CDR2 are SGHRS and YFSETQ. The CDR3 sequence is 15 residues long. Trimming cost V 4 bases and J 4 bases; bases outside gene matches: 5. Of note for this clone: Its antigen is as yet unknown.

This receptor was identified in a woman between 18 and 30 years old in good health and CMV-seropositive. J is TRBJ2-3 and V is TRBV5-1; 11 bases agree with TRBD2. Material: PBMCs. This CDR3 is CASSAGTSGPDTQYF. As DNA, the CDR3 is TGCGCCAGCAGCGCCGGGACTAGCGGCCCAGATACGCAGTATTTT.